This TCR beta chain came from a study of CD8+ T cells in alopecia areata. Study details: Twice daily, treated patients received 5 to 10 mg of oral tofacitinib. A 6-month off-drug phase came after tofacitinib, which had lasted 6 to 18 months. Study-level results: Clonality was higher in lesional than normal scalp, especially in alopecia totalis/universalis.

Trimming shortened V by 0 bases and J by 7 bases, and 12 bases separated the two germline ends. Germline assignment: CDR1 SGHDN and CDR2 FVKESK. The CDR3 loop spans 14 amino acids. For this clone: Its antigen is undetermined.

Reverse transcription of extracted RNA yielded cDNA, which provided the sequencing template. Repertoires were generated with immunoSEQ multiplex PCR, while TCRdb's copy carries only in-frame clones and drops some. Here the sample spans 140,000 to 150,000 clones, around 60% being singletons. Both peripheral blood and punch biopsies of lesional scalp skin were obtained from patients who had alopecia areata. The sequenced sample was CD4+ T cells sorted from blood, obtained at week 0. The sequence was collected from a human donor with alopecia areata. The V call is TRBV14, the J call TRBJ1-2; possible D gene TRBD1, 6 bases. CDR3 sequence (DNA): TGTGCCAGCAGCCAAGATAGCGGGGGGGCTGGCTACACCTTC. This sequence encodes CASSQDSGGAGYTF.